The 17 T cell receptor beta chains presented below share a single source sample, sequenced in a study of neoadjuvant anti-PD-1 for oral cavity cancer. Libraries were prepared by immunoSEQ multiplex PCR; TCRdb keeps only in-frame clonotypes and omits some of them. The table shows 15,000 or so clones, with under 70% occurring only once. The sample was PBMCs, taken before nivolumab (anti-PD-1) treatment. Receptors were obtained from a person between 40 and 85 years old with oral cavity squamous cell carcinoma.

This clone was recorded a few times. The rearrangement uses TRBV4-2 and TRBJ1-2; D possibly corresponds to TRBD1 (5 bases). The germline gives CDR1 LGHNA, CDR2 YNFKEQ. The CDR3 is 15 amino acids. V was pared by 0 bases and J by 1 base, with 9 bases between. This CDR3 reads CASSQDDRNNYGYTF. CDR3 nucleotides: TGTGCCAGCAGCCAAGACGACAGAAATAACTATGGCTACACCTTC.

This clone is judged medium-sized. V is TRBV7-6 and J is TRBJ2-2, with TRBD1 matching over 12 bases. CDR3 length equals 15 residues. Germline V CDR1 and CDR2: SGHVS, FNYEAQ. After removal of 4 bases from V and 4 bases from J, the junction contained 1 base not matched to a gene. CDR3 coding DNA: TGTGCCAGCAGCTCGGGACAGGGGGCCACCGGGGAGCTGTTTTTT. This translates into CASSSGQGATGELFF. Based on the CDR3 plus reference TRBV7-6 and TRBJ2-2, the full variable domain is GAGVSQSPRYKVTKRGQDVALRCDPISGHVSLYWYRQALGQGPEFLTYFNYEAQQDKSGLPNDRFSAERPEGSISTLTIQRTEQRDSAMYRCASSSGQGATGELFFGEGSRLTVL.

The gene calls are TRBV7-8 and TRBJ2-5, with 12 bases aligning to TRBD2. The V and J ends lost 4 bases and 5 bases, in that order; junction bases with no gene match: 14. This CDR3 is built from 18 residues. The germline V gene has CDR1 SGHVS and CDR2 FQNEAQ. In DNA form, the CDR3 reads TGTGCCAGCAGCTCCCCTTCACTAGCGGGAGGACTGAGGGAGACCCAGTACTTC. Amino acids: CASSSPSLAGGLRETQYF.

This clone was observed a single time. The chain recombines TRBV5-1 with TRBJ2-3, with 7 bases that match TRBD2. V shed 7 bases, J shed 0 bases, and the junction held 5 bases outside the gene matches. Per the germline V gene, CDR1 is SGHRS and CDR2 is YFSETQ. The CDR3 runs to 14 residues. In DNA, the CDR3 is TGCGCCAGCGAGCGGGGCGGGAGCACAGATACGCAGTATTTT. Amino acids: CASERGGSTDTQYF.

The genes are TRBV7-2 and TRBJ1-5; the D gene is possibly TRBD1 (6 bases). The CDR3 runs 17 residues. CDR1 is SGHTA and CDR2 is FQGNSA in the germline V gene. Trimming cost V 2 bases and J 2 bases, with 16 bases left between them. Here the CDR3 reads CASSLLAGAGGNQPQHF. CDR3 DNA: TGTGCCAGCAGCTTATTGGCAGGGGCTGGGGGCAATCAGCCCCAGCATTTT.

The V and J genes are TRBV19 and TRBJ1-5; 8 nucleotides agree with TRBD1. J lost 2 bases, V lost 6 bases, and 3 bases had no gene match. Germline V gene lookup returns CDR1 LNHDA and CDR2 SQIVND (reference sequence). The CDR3 runs to 14 residues. The DNA for the CDR3 is TGTGCCAGTAGCTTGGACAGGGGCAATCAGCCCCAGCATTTT. Protein sequence: CASSLDRGNQPQHF. Full variable domain (outside the CDR3, taken from reference TRBV19 and TRBJ1-5): DGGITQSPKYLFRKEGQNVTLSCEQNLNHDAMYWYRQDPGQGLRLIYYSQIVNDFQKGDIAEGYSVSREKKESFPLTVTSAQKNPTAFYLCASSLDRGNQPQHFGDGTRLSIL.

About this clone itself: This sample includes further DNA sequences coding for the same CDR3. The chain joins TRBV20-1 to TRBJ2-3; D uncertain. Germline V gives CDR1 DFQATT, CDR2 SNEGSKA (reference sequence). Trimming left V 3 bases short and J 5 bases short, with 6 bases between. The CDR3 is 11 amino acids. The CDR3 loop reads CSASLQDTQYF. DNA of the CDR3: TGCAGTGCTAGCCTCCAAGATACGCAGTATTTT.

The chain couples TRBV30 to TRBJ1-5, with a tentative D call TRBD1 (6 bases). Germline assignment: CDR1 GTSNPN and CDR2 SVGIG (reference sequence). This CDR3 is built from 13 residues. V shed 6 bases and J shed 3 bases, with 12 bases lying between them. The CDR3 DNA reads TGTGCCTGCGCCACAGGGTACAATCAGCCCCAGCATTTT. It codes for CACATGYNQPQHF.

This chain links TRBV6-5 with TRBJ1-2, with 11 bases lining up with TRBD1. CDR1 and CDR2 from the germline V gene are MNHEY and SVGAGI. V trimming: 3 bases; J trimming: 2 bases; junction bases outside the gene matches: 5. The CDR3 sequence is 16 residues long. CDR3 loop: CASSYIRTGGNYGYTF. Here the CDR3 DNA reads TGTGCCAGCAGTTATATCAGGACAGGGGGCAACTATGGCTACACCTTC.

The rearrangement joins TRBV27 to TRBJ2-2; D is ambiguous. V dropped 10 bases and J dropped 7 bases, with 10 bases sitting between them. From germline, CDR1 is MNHEY and CDR2 SMNVEV (reference sequence). The CDR3 runs to 11 residues. In nucleotides, the CDR3 is TGTGCCACTTCGGGCGGCGGGGAGCTGTTTTTT. Translated, it gives CATSGGGELFF.

The V gene is TRBV6-1, the J gene TRBJ1-2; 7 positions match TRBD1. V lost 5 bases and J lost 4; bases outside the gene matches: 10. The germline gives CDR1 MNHNS, CDR2 SASEGT. There are 15 residues in the CDR3. CDR3 loop: CASSLGAGGTYGYTF. Written as DNA, the CDR3 is TGTGCCAGCAGTCTTGGGGCAGGGGGGACCTATGGCTACACCTTC.

Concerning this clone: The junction differs from germline at one of its ends, possibly a read error. The chain links TRBV5-1 to TRBJ2-3, with 8 bases aligning to TRBD2. CDR3 length: 13 amino acids. CDR1 and CDR2 from the germline V gene are SGHRS and YFSETQ. The CDR3 bases are TGCGGCAGCGCTAGCGGGAGCACAGATACGCAGTATTTT. This codes for CGSASGSTDTQYF.

The chain joins TRBV6-5 to TRBJ2-1, with TRBD2 matching 11 bases. This CDR3 is 15 amino acids long. Germline CDR1 MNHEY, CDR2 SVGAGI. J was trimmed by 2 bases and V by 6 bases; bases with no gene match: 3. The CDR3 region has the DNA TGTGCCAGCAGGGGGGGACTAGCGGCCTACAATGAGCAGTTCTTC. This encodes CASRGGLAAYNEQFF.

The chain recombines TRBV5-1 with TRBJ2-3; 9 positions agree with TRBD1. CDR1 is SGHRS and CDR2 is YFSETQ in the germline V gene. There are 16 residues in the CDR3. V lost 0 bases and J lost 0; bases outside the gene matches: 2. CDR3: CASSLGQGVSTDTQYF. In DNA, the CDR3 is TGCGCCAGCAGCTTGGGACAGGGGGTTAGCACAGATACGCAGTATTTT.

This sequence joins TRBV7-2 and TRBJ2-7; D ambiguous. Germline V gives CDR1 SGHTA, CDR2 FQGNSA. This CDR3 is built from 12 residues. The V and J ends lost 4 bases and 4 bases respectively, with 8 bases between them. CDR3 amino acids: CASSYAGYEQYF. The CDR3 region has the DNA TGTGCCAGCAGCTACGCAGGTTACGAGCAGTACTTC.

V gene TRBV5-4 combines with J gene TRBJ2-7; 9 nucleotides line up with TRBD2. The CDR3 covers 15 residues. Germline V gives CDR1 SGHNT, CDR2 YYREEE (reference sequence). J lost 1 base, V lost 4 bases, and 6 bases had no gene match. In DNA, the CDR3 is TGTGCCAGCAGCCGAAGCGGGAGGTCTTCCTACGAGCAGTACTTC. This codes for CASSRSGRSSYEQYF.

This chain uses TRBV6-5 with TRBJ1-1, with no clear D. The CDR3 has 14 residues. From germline, CDR1 is MNHEY and CDR2 SVGAGI. Trimming took 9 bases from V and 0 from J, leaving 14 bases between them. The CDR3 nucleotides are TGTGCCAGTAGCCTGCAGTCTATGAACACTGAAGCTTTCTTT. It yields the protein CASSLQSMNTEAFF.